This entry features one T cell receptor (beta chain) sequence. Its antigen is currently unknown. It was with 60 Vbeta and 13 Jbeta primers that the PCR ran. Profiling relied on immunoSEQ multiplex PCR, and the TCRdb table lists in-frame clones only, not all of them. Of 200,000 to 300,000 clones listed, about 86% are singletons. This specimen belongs to a study of cytomegalovirus exposure and HLA in healthy donors. Study-wide findings and caveats: An Asian-associated ancestry cluster reportedly showed fewer N-insertions than the approximately 700-donor mean in a later analysis.

The germline CDR1 and CDR2 sequences are SGHRS and YFSETQ. The CDR3 spans 13 residues. The V end was cut by 5 bases, the J end by 3 bases, with 8 bases between. This clonotype originated in a woman aged 55-69 years in good health and CMV-seropositive. The source material was PBMCs. The V gene is TRBV5-1, the J gene TRBJ1-4; D gene ambiguous. CDR3 sequence reads: CASSGSANEKLFF. The DNA for the CDR3 is TGCGCCAGCAGTGGTTCAGCTAATGAAAAACTGTTTTTT.